The present entry profiles one T cell receptor (beta chain) with its context. Germline CDR1 and CDR2: SGHTA and FQGNSA. The germline V and J ends were trimmed by 6 bases and 5 bases, with 9 bases remaining between them. This CDR3 region has 12 residues. Assay: immunoSEQ multiplex PCR; the TCRdb copy retains only in-frame clones and omits some. Here the sample spans around 42,000 clones, about 82% being singletons. This sample was included in a study of blood T cell repertoires in COVID-19. In the study overall: COVID-19 samples from acute and convalescent phases originated in the United States, Italy and Spain.

The chain employs TRBV7-2 and TRBJ2-3; D is perhaps TRBD2 (7 bases). Sequencing was performed on peripheral blood. The clonotype was recovered from an older man with acute or convalescent COVID-19. CDR3 nucleotides: TGTGCCAGCAGTAGGGGGGGAGATACGCAGTATTTT. It translates to CASSRGGDTQYF.